This T cell receptor (beta chain) is from a study of vaccination and CD4 T cells after COVID-19. Specified time point: late sampling 161 to 241 days after vaccination in three convalescent patients. Treatment here: approximately 11-day PBMC culture with coronavirus spike peptide pools or control peptides (ViraFEST assay). Cultured CD4+ T cells had their DNA profiled by the Oncomine TCR Beta short-read assay. One entry per CDR3 protein results from TCRdb running MiXCR on the PCR reads. The repertoire consists of some 15,000 distinct CDR3 sequences, with around 47% occurring once and the leading ten covering around 20%. With regard to this clonotype: The antigen is not known.

V lost 5 bases to trimming and J lost 0 bases; unmatched junction nucleotides: 12. CDR1 is SEHNR and CDR2 is FQNEAQ in the germline V gene (reference sequence). CDR3 length: 19 residues. The sequences come from CD4+ T cells from blood, cultured in vitro, collected about 7 months after SARS-CoV-2 vaccination. The chain couples TRBV7-9 to TRBJ2-1; TRBD2 agrees at 11 bases. The source is a human donor who had recovered from COVID-19. CDR3 protein: CASSQEPGTSGSSYNEQFF. The CDR3 DNA sequence: TGTGCCAGCAGCCAAGAGCCGGGGACTAGCGGCAGCTCCTACAATGAGCAGTTCTTC.